Listed below are T cell receptor beta chains from one sample, sequenced in a study of T-cell memory formation after mild COVID-19. TCRdb passed the 5' RACE reads through MiXCR, listing each CDR3 protein once. The sample records 500,000 to 650,000 distinct CDR3 sequences, about a fifth being singletons. Sequencing was carried out using PBMCs or a T cell subset sorted from them (not recorded which). Receptors were obtained from an adult woman who had mild COVID-19 (a few samples of this study predate the infection). Cell type and time point are not known. Each CDR3 is given with its conserved first and last residue. A D gene is named only where the DNA matches it firmly. The size entry is marked missing in some rows and otherwise reads once, few, many or a size class.

V: TRBV4-1; J: TRBJ2-6; size: NA; D: NA; CDR3: CASSQGGGHSGANVLTF; DNA: TGCGCCAGCAGCCAAGGGGGCGGGCACTCTGGGGCCAACGTCCTGACTTTC
V: TRBV27; J: TRBJ1-1; size: NA; D: TRBD1; CDR3: CATEPAGQGNTEAFF; DNA: TGTGCCACCGAACCCGCAGGACAGGGGAACACTGAAGCTTTCTTT
V: TRBV29-1; J: TRBJ1-1; size: few; D: NA; CDR3: CSVEVRQNTEAFF; DNA: TGCAGCGTTGAAGTACGGCAGAACACTGAAGCTTTCTTT
V: TRBV11-2; J: TRBJ2-7; size: NA; D: TRBD1; CDR3: CASIRGRGPLSYEQYF; DNA: TGTGCCAGCATTAGGGGTAGGGGGCCCCTCTCCTACGAGCAGTACTTC
V: TRBV6-1; J: TRBJ2-5; size: NA; D: NA; CDR3: CASSEATTNLRTQYF; DNA: TGTGCCAGCAGTGAAGCTACGACGAACCTGAGGACCCAGTACTTC
V: TRBV7-8; J: TRBJ2-1; size: NA; D: TRBD2; CDR3: CASSPGLDPANEQFF; DNA: TGTGCCAGCAGCCCTGGACTAGATCCGGCGAATGAGCAGTTCTTC
V: TRBV6-1; J: TRBJ1-1; size: NA; D: NA; CDR3: CASSEEGSRKSEAFF; DNA: TGTGCCAGCAGTGAAGAAGGCAGCCGGAAGAGTGAAGCTTTCTTT
V: TRBV2; J: TRBJ2-3; size: NA; D: NA; CDR3: CASSEHTQYF; DNA: TGTGCCAGCAGTGAACATACGCAGTATTTT
V: TRBV24-1; J: TRBJ2-1; size: NA; D: TRBD1; CDR3: CATSEIPGQGIDEQFF; DNA: TGTGCCACCAGTGAAATTCCGGGACAGGGAATCGATGAGCAGTTCTTC
V: TRBV6-6; J: TRBJ1-1; size: NA; D: NA; CDR3: CASSYTDVTNTEAFF; DNA: TGTGCCAGCAGTTATACTGACGTGACGAACACTGAAGCTTTCTTT
V: TRBV29-1; J: TRBJ2-7; size: NA; D: NA; CDR3: CSVEDPGIYEQYF; DNA: TGCAGCGTTGAAGACCCAGGGATCTACGAGCAGTACTTC
V: TRBV2; J: TRBJ2-2; size: few; D: NA; CDR3: CASLRGAQAGELFF; DNA: TGTGCCAGCCTCCGGGGGGCGCAGGCCGGGGAGCTGTTTTTT
V: TRBV20-1; J: TRBJ1-4; size: NA; D: NA; CDR3: CSALGARGTNEKLFF; DNA: TGCAGTGCCCTCGGGGCAAGGGGAACTAATGAAAAACTGTTTTTT
V: TRBV14; J: TRBJ2-1; size: NA; D: NA; CDR3: CASSQDFGATGSYNEQFF; DNA: TGTGCCAGCAGCCAAGATTTTGGGGCGACAGGTTCCTACAATGAGCAGTTCTTC
V: TRBV3-1; J: TRBJ1-2; size: few; D: NA; CDR3: CASSQRSYGYTF; DNA: TGTGCCAGCAGCCAAAGGTCCTATGGCTACACCTTC
V: TRBV4-3; J: TRBJ2-1; size: few; D: TRBD1; CDR3: CASSLLDRGLHEQFF; DNA: TGCGCCAGCAGCCTGTTGGACAGGGGGCTTCATGAGCAGTTCTTC
V: TRBV7-9; J: TRBJ2-5; size: few; D: NA; CDR3: CASSLREIRTQYF; DNA: TGTGCCAGCAGCCTCCGGGAGATTCGGACCCAGTACTTC
V: TRBV12-3/TRBV12-4; J: TRBJ2-1; size: few; D: TRBD2; CDR3: CASSNSGRFYNEQFF; DNA: TGTGCCAGCAGTAACAGCGGGAGGTTCTACAATGAGCAGTTCTTC
V: TRBV20-1; J: TRBJ1-3; size: few; D: NA; CDR3: CSASSRTGIRDTIYF; DNA: TGCAGTGCCAGTAGTCGGACGGGCATAAGGGACACCATATATTTT
V: TRBV12-3/TRBV12-4; J: TRBJ1-2; size: few; D: TRBD1; CDR3: CASIPAGGQGADGYTF; DNA: TGTGCCAGCATCCCTGCCGGGGGACAGGGGGCAGATGGCTACACCTTC
V: TRBV2; J: TRBJ1-5; size: NA; D: TRBD1; CDR3: CASSERLTGGNQPQHF; DNA: TGTGCCAGCAGTGAGAGATTGACAGGGGGCAATCAGCCCCAGCATTTT
V: TRBV27; J: TRBJ2-3; size: few; D: TRBD2; CDR3: CASSLRLAGGYTQYF; DNA: TGTGCCAGCAGTTTGCGACTAGCGGGAGGATATACGCAGTATTTT
V: TRBV7-2; J: TRBJ2-3; size: NA; D: NA; CDR3: CASSFRDPWADTQYF; DNA: TGTGCCAGCAGCTTCCGGGACCCATGGGCAGATACGCAGTATTTT
V: TRBV7-9; J: TRBJ2-2; size: few; D: TRBD2; CDR3: CASRLAGVTGELFF; DNA: TGTGCCAGCAGACTAGCGGGAGTCACCGGGGAGCTGTTTTTT
V: TRBV2; J: TRBJ2-1; size: few; D: TRBD1; CDR3: CASSETGLNYNEQFF; DNA: TGTGCCAGCAGTGAGACAGGGTTGAACTACAATGAGCAGTTCTTC
V: TRBV15; J: TRBJ2-5; size: NA; D: NA; CDR3: CATSRGPFTETQYF; DNA: TGTGCCACCAGCAGGGGACCCTTTACGGAGACCCAGTACTTC
V: TRBV18; J: TRBJ2-7; size: few; D: NA; CDR3: CASSQYRSSEQYF; DNA: TGTGCCAGCTCACAGTACAGGTCCAGCGAGCAGTACTTC
V: TRBV5-6; J: TRBJ1-5; size: NA; D: NA; CDR3: CASSLVCSNQPQHF; DNA: TGTGCCAGCAGCTTGGTGTGTAGCAATCAGCCCCAGCATTTT
V: TRBV14; J: TRBJ2-3; size: few; D: NA; CDR3: CASSQLQGGTDTQYF; DNA: TGTGCCAGCAGCCAATTACAGGGCGGCACAGATACGCAGTATTTT
V: TRBV20-1; J: TRBJ1-2; size: once; D: NA; CDR3: CSARDLGGYTF; DNA: TGCAGTGCTAGAGATTTGGGTGGCTACACCTTC
V: TRBV18; J: TRBJ2-7; size: NA; D: NA; CDR3: CASSPPSQGFYEQYF; DNA: TGTGCCAGCTCACCACCGTCGCAGGGGTTCTACGAGCAGTACTTC
V: TRBV27; J: TRBJ2-7; size: NA; D: TRBD1; CDR3: CASRTGTASYEQYF; DNA: TGTGCCAGCAGGACCGGGACAGCATCCTACGAGCAGTACTTC
V: TRBV9; J: TRBJ1-6; size: NA; D: NA; CDR3: CASSAQQGYNSPLHF; DNA: TGTGCCAGCAGCGCCCAACAGGGCTATAATTCACCCCTCCACTTT
V: TRBV3-1; J: TRBJ2-7; size: few; D: NA; CDR3: CASSGGDSPFYEQYF; DNA: TGTGCCAGCAGCGGAGGGGACTCCCCCTTCTACGAGCAGTACTTC
V: TRBV6-5; J: TRBJ2-1; size: few; D: NA; CDR3: CASGNGGEGNEQFF; DNA: TGTGCCAGTGGGAACGGGGGCGAAGGCAATGAGCAGTTCTTC
V: TRBV25-1; J: TRBJ2-1; size: NA; D: TRBD1; CDR3: CASSDNSDYRGQSYNEQFF; DNA: TGTGCCAGCAGTGATAATTCGGATTACAGGGGGCAGTCCTACAATGAGCAGTTCTTC
V: TRBV6-2/TRBV6-3; J: TRBJ1-1; size: few; D: NA; CDR3: CASSLPQGGDTEAFF; DNA: TGTGCCAGCAGTCTGCCCCAGGGAGGCGACACTGAAGCTTTCTTT
V: TRBV24-1; J: TRBJ2-5; size: few; D: NA; CDR3: CATSDPSDGPLGETQYF; DNA: TGTGCCACCAGTGATCCCTCCGACGGACCACTTGGGGAGACCCAGTACTTC
V: TRBV20-1; J: TRBJ2-3; size: few; D: NA; CDR3: CSAGQIGGRADTQYF; DNA: TGCAGTGCTGGACAGATCGGCGGTAGAGCAGATACGCAGTATTTT
V: TRBV2; J: TRBJ2-2; size: few; D: TRBD1; CDR3: CASRTTGASTGELFF; DNA: TGTGCCAGCAGAACGACAGGGGCCTCGACCGGGGAGCTGTTTTTT
V: TRBV14; J: TRBJ2-5; size: NA; D: TRBD2; CDR3: CASSQTPGLAAPVETQYF; DNA: TGTGCCAGCAGCCAAACTCCGGGACTAGCGGCCCCCGTGGAGACCCAGTACTTC
V: TRBV7-6; J: TRBJ2-3; size: few; D: TRBD2; CDR3: CASSNETSGHWFADTQYF; DNA: TGTGCCAGCAGCAACGAGACTAGCGGACATTGGTTCGCAGATACGCAGTATTTT
V: TRBV20-1; J: TRBJ1-2; size: few; D: NA; CDR3: CSARVGSYGYTF; DNA: TGCAGTGCTAGAGTGGGCTCCTATGGCTACACCTTC
V: TRBV19; J: TRBJ1-6; size: NA; D: NA; CDR3: CASTSLPGLSPLHF; DNA: TGTGCCAGTACAAGCTTGCCGGGACTTTCACCCCTCCACTTT
V: TRBV6-2/TRBV6-3; J: TRBJ1-1; size: few; D: NA; CDR3: CASSYDPNTEAFF; DNA: TGTGCCAGCAGTTACGATCCGAACACTGAAGCTTTCTTT
V: TRBV29-1; J: TRBJ1-1; size: NA; D: TRBD1; CDR3: CSVLTGGTEAFF; DNA: TGCAGCGTACTCACAGGGGGCACTGAAGCTTTCTTT
V: TRBV4-1; J: TRBJ2-3; size: NA; D: TRBD2; CDR3: CASSPDPGLAGGSTDTQYF; DNA: TGCGCCAGCAGCCCCGATCCGGGACTAGCGGGGGGGAGCACAGATACGCAGTATTTT
V: TRBV6-5; J: TRBJ2-3; size: NA; D: TRBD2; CDR3: CASHRLTSGGTDTQYF; DNA: TGTGCCAGCCATCGTTTGACTAGCGGGGGAACAGATACGCAGTATTTT
V: TRBV25-1; J: TRBJ2-1; size: few; D: NA; CDR3: CASSEEQLYNEQFF; DNA: TGTGCCAGCAGTGAAGAGCAGCTTTACAATGAGCAGTTCTTC
V: TRBV19; J: TRBJ1-4; size: NA; D: NA; CDR3: CASSYLLNEKLFF; DNA: TGTGCCAGTAGTTACTTACTGAATGAAAAACTGTTTTTT
V: TRBV4-3; J: TRBJ2-7; size: many; D: NA; CDR3: CASSQVKPGTPAGEQYF; DNA: TGCGCCAGCAGCCAAGTTAAACCCGGGACTCCCGCCGGTGAGCAGTACTTC
V: TRBV9; J: TRBJ2-2; size: few; D: NA; CDR3: CASSVRTLGGELFF; DNA: TGTGCCAGCAGCGTAAGGACTTTGGGCGGGGAGCTGTTTTTT
V: TRBV4-1; J: TRBJ1-1; size: NA; D: NA; CDR3: CASSQLQGPEAFF; DNA: TGCGCCAGCAGCCAACTCCAGGGGCCTGAAGCTTTCTTT
V: TRBV29-1; J: TRBJ1-1; size: few; D: NA; CDR3: CSGLRDLNTEAFF; DNA: TGCAGCGGCCTTCGGGACCTGAACACTGAAGCTTTCTTT
V: TRBV7-9; J: TRBJ2-1; size: NA; D: TRBD2; CDR3: CASSFAGTSRNEQFF; DNA: TGTGCCAGCAGCTTCGCCGGGACTAGTCGCAATGAGCAGTTCTTC
V: TRBV7-9; J: TRBJ2-5; size: few; D: NA; CDR3: CASSSRAGEQETQYF; DNA: TGTGCCAGCAGCTCCAGGGCCGGGGAGCAAGAGACCCAGTACTTC